This T cell receptor beta chain appears in the sequencing data of a study of Ad26.COV2.S vaccination and SARS-CoV-2 variants. Overall study: The trial was COV1001 and the donor's arm was Ad26.COV2.S. Once or twice, 56 days apart, Ad26.COV2.S was delivered intramuscularly.

Germline CDR1 reads MNHEY; CDR2 reads SMNVEV (reference sequence). The V and J ends lost 5 bases and 6 bases, in that order; junction bases with no gene match: 23. This CDR3 spans 20 amino acids. Using immunoSEQ multiplex PCR, the repertoire was profiled, and TCRdb retains in-frame clones only, with some absent. Of under 600,000 clones listed, 80% to 90% are singletons. The treatment was: some 20 received Ad26.COV2.S at low or high dose, single or two shots; about 5 received placebo; per-sample allocation not given. Sampling occurred on day 63 after the first vaccine or placebo injection. Vaccination employed an Ad26 vector expressing the Wuhan-strain SARS-CoV-2 spike.

This chain joins TRBV27 and TRBJ2-1; 9 nucleotides align to TRBD1. This TCR was sampled from a person between 18 and 59 years old who received the Ad26.COV2.S COVID-19 vaccine or a placebo. The input for sequencing was peripheral blood, taken in a trial of Ad26.COV2.S vaccine versus placebo. CDR3: CASSTYLLLTGTGSGNEQFF. The CDR3 nucleotides are TGTGCCAGCAGTACATATTTGCTTCTCACCGGGACAGGGTCAGGCAATGAGCAGTTCTTC.